This T cell receptor (beta chain) originates from a study of shared clonotypes between healthy human individuals. About this clone itself: As yet, its antigen is unknown.

This CDR3 has 11 residues. V gave up 5 bases and J gave up 3 bases, with 3 bases separating them. From germline, CDR1 is SGHTA and CDR2 FQGNSA. Study results and caveats: The naive CD4 repertoires of a handful of donors were compared, and approximately 5% of clonotypes were shared.

CD4+ cells yielded CD45RA+ naive and CD45RA-negative memory subsets. Genomic DNA from each subset was divided evenly over several immunoSEQ plates. Approximately 220 ng DNA, 30,000 or so T cell genomes, went into each sorted-subset replicate PCR. Only in-frame clones appear in the TCRdb table, and some are missing; sequencing was by immunoSEQ multiplex PCR. The sample consists of millions of clones, around 95% of them appearing once. This TCR derives from a man aged 18 to 30 in good health. Sequenced material: naive CD4+ T cells sorted from blood. The subset is: CD45RA+ positively selected. The rearrangement joins TRBV7-2 to TRBJ2-3; D gene uncertain. CDR3 sequence (DNA): TGTGCCAGCAGCCAAACAGATACGCAGTATTTT. Translation gives CASSQTDTQYF.